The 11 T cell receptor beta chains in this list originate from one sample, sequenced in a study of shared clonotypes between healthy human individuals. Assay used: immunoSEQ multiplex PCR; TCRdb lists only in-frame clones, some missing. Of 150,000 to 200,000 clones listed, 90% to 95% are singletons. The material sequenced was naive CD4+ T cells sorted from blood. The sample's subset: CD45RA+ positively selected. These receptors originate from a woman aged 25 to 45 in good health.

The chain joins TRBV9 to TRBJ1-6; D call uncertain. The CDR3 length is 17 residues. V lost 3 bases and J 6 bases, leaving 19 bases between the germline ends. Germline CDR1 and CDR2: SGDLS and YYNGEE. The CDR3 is CASSDLGSGSVNSPLHF. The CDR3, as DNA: TGTGCCAGCAGCGACCTGGGGAGCGGCAGTGTTAATTCACCCCTCCACTTT.

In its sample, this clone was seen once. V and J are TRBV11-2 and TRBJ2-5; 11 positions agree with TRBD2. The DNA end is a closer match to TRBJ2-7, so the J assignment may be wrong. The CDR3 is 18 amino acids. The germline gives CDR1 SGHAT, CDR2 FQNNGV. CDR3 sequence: CASTKDALAGVLVYEQYF. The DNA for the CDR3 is TGTGCCAGCACCAAAGATGCACTAGCGGGAGTATTAGTATACGAGCAGTACTTC.

The CDR3 DNA follows: TGTGCCAGCAGCCCTCCCTCGGGGGCAGGGGAAAAACTGTTTTTT. Amino acids: CASSPPSGAGEKLFF. The chain employs TRBV28 and TRBJ1-4; possibly TRBD1 for D (6 bases). With 6 bases removed from V and 8 bases from J, the gap between germline ends came to 19 bases. The CDR3 covers 15 residues. CDR1 is MDHEN, CDR2 SYDVKM, per germline.

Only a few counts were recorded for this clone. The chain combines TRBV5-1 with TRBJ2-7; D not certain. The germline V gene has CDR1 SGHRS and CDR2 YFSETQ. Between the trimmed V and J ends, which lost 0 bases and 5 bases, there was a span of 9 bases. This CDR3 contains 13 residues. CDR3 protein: CASSLAGYDEQYF. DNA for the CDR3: TGCGCCAGCAGCTTGGCCGGCTACGACGAGCAGTACTTC.

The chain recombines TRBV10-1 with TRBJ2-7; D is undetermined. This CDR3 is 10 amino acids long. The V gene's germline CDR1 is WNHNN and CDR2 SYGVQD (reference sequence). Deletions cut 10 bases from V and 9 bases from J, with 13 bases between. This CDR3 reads CANLTVWQYF. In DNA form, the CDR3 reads TGCGCCAACCTCACAGTATGGCAGTACTTC.

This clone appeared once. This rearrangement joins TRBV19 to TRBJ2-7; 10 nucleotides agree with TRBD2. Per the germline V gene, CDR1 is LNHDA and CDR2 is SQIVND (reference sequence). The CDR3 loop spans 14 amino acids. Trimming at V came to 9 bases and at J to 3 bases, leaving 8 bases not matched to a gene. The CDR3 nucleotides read TGTGCCAGCTCGAGGACTAGCGGAAACTACGAGCAGTACTTC. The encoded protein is CASSRTSGNYEQYF. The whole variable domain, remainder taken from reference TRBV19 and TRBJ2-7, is DGGITQSPKYLFRKEGQNVTLSCEQNLNHDAMYWYRQDPGQGLRLIYYSQIVNDFQKGDIAEGYSVSREKKESFPLTVTSAQKNPTAFYLCASSRTSGNYEQYFGPGTRLTVT.

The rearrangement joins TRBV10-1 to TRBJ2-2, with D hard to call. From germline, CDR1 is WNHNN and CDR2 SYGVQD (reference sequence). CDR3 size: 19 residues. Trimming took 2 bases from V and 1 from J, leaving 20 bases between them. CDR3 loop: CASSEISLGADMNTGELFF. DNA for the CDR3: TGCGCCAGCAGTGAGATTAGCTTGGGCGCTGACATGAACACCGGGGAGCTGTTTTTT.

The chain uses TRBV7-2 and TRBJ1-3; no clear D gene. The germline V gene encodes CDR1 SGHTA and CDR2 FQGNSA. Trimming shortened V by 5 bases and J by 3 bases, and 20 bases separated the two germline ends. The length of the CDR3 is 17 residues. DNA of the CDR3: TGTGCCAGCAGCCGCGGACGATGGCTCGGTGTTGGAAACACCATATATTTT. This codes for CASSRGRWLGVGNTIYF.

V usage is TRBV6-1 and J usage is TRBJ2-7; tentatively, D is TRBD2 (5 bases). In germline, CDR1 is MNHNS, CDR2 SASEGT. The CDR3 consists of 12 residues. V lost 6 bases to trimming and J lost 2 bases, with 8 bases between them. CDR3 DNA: TGTGCCAGCAGCGGGATTGCCTACGAGCAGTACTTC. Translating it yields CASSGIAYEQYF.

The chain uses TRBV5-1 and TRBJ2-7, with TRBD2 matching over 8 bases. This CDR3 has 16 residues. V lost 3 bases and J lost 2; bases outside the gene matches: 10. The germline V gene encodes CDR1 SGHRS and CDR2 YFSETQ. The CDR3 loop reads CASSYSLAEGTYEQYF. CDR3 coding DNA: TGCGCCAGCAGCTACTCACTAGCGGAAGGGACCTACGAGCAGTACTTC. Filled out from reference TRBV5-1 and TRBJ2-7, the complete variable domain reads KAGVTQTPRYLIKTRGQQVTLSCSPISGHRSVSWYQQTPGQGLQFLFEYFSETQRNKGNFPGRFSGRQFSNSRSEMNVSTLELGDSALYLCASSYSLAEGTYEQYFGPGTRLTVT.

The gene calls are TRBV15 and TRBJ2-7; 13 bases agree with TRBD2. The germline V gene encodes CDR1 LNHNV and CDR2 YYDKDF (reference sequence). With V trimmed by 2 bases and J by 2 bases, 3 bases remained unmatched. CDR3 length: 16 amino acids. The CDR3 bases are TGTGCCACCAGCAGAATTGGACTAGCGGGAGCCTACGAGCAGTACTTC. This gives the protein CATSRIGLAGAYEQYF.